These 10 T cell receptor beta chains were all obtained from the same sample, sequenced in a study of shared clonotypes between healthy human individuals. Measured with immunoSEQ multiplex PCR; TCRdb has only the in-frame clones, and not every one. This sample has about 600,000 clones, with just over 75% found just once. Sequencing input: PBMCs. The receptors come from a woman between 40 and 50 years old in good health. Some clones in this sample may be carry-over from other donors' samples.

The chain uses TRBV11-2 and TRBJ2-1; D possibly corresponds to TRBD2 (6 bases). The CDR3 has 15 amino acids. V was shortened by 1 base and J by 15 bases, with 22 bases between the two germline ends. Germline CDR1 reads SGHAT; CDR2 reads FQNNGV. CDR3 protein: CASSLGLLGSGLGFF. CDR3 bases: TGTGCCAGCAGCTTAGGCCTGTTGGGTAGCGGCCTCGGGTTCTTC.

The CDR3 sequence: CASSQSDSYGYTF. Written as DNA, the CDR3 is TGTGCCAGCAGCCAATCGGATAGCTATGGCTACACCTTC. V usage is TRBV16 and J usage is TRBJ1-2; D is unclear. Trimming stripped 0 bases from V and 4 bases from J, with 6 bases between. CDR1 is KGHSY, CDR2 FQNENV, per germline. This CDR3 has 13 residues.

This chain joins TRBV7-2 and TRBJ1-1; D gene uncertain. The germline gives CDR1 SGHTA, CDR2 FQGNSA. With 0 bases removed from V and 0 bases from J, the gap between germline ends came to 8 bases. The length of the CDR3 is 15 residues. Here the CDR3 reads CASSLAHRLNTEAFF. CDR3 nucleotide sequence: TGTGCCAGCAGCTTAGCCCACAGACTGAACACTGAAGCTTTCTTT.

This clone has just one count. The chain is built from TRBV5-4 and TRBJ2-5; 16 bases are a match to TRBD2. Germline V lookup: CDR1 SGHNT, CDR2 YYREEE (reference sequence). The CDR3 has 17 amino acids. Trimming removed 4 bases from V and 5 bases from J; junction bases left unmatched: 8. CDR3: CASSPTGLAGGRETQYF. CDR3 DNA: TGTGCCAGCAGCCCAACGGGACTAGCGGGAGGGCGGGAGACCCAGTACTTC.

This rearrangement joins TRBV19 to TRBJ2-1; 8 bases are a match to TRBD2. The CDR3 runs 14 residues. Germline-derived CDR1 and CDR2 are LNHDA and SQIVND (reference sequence). The trim removed 1 base at V and 8 bases at J, leaving 4 bases unmatched. The CDR3 spells CASSIGTSFHEQFF. The CDR3 coding sequence is TGTGCCAGTAGTATAGGGACTAGCTTCCATGAGCAGTTCTTC.

The chain uses TRBV9 and TRBJ2-3, with 8 nucleotides matching TRBD1. This CDR3 has 16 residues. Trimming cost V 4 bases and J 0 bases; bases outside gene matches: 7. Germline-derived CDR1 and CDR2 are SGDLS and YYNGEE. As DNA, the CDR3 is TGTGCCAGCAGCATACGAACAGGGGGTAGCACAGATACGCAGTATTTT. Protein: CASSIRTGGSTDTQYF.

The CDR3 DNA sequence: TGTGCCAGCAGCCAGGGGAGCGGGATAGTCTCCTACGAGCAGTACTTC. Amino acids: CASSQGSGIVSYEQYF. The rearrangement joins TRBV4-2 to TRBJ2-7; 7 bases fit TRBD2. The CDR3 loop spans 16 amino acids. The trim removed 3 bases at V and 0 bases at J, leaving 8 bases unmatched. CDR1 is LGHNA, CDR2 YNFKEQ, per germline.

J is TRBJ1-1 and V is TRBV7-3; D is unresolved. Trimming shortened V by 2 bases and J by 0 bases, and 4 bases separated the two germline ends. From germline, CDR1 is SGHTA and CDR2 FQGTGA. This CDR3 has 13 residues. The CDR3 nucleotides are TGTGCCAGCAGCTTACAGTTGAACACTGAAGCTTTCTTT. This codes for CASSLQLNTEAFF.

V gene TRBV4-3 combines with J gene TRBJ2-3; 8 bases agree with TRBD1. In germline, CDR1 is LGHNA, CDR2 YSLEER. V was pared by 0 bases and J by 3 bases, with 5 bases of the junction left unmatched. The CDR3 totals 16 residues. CDR3 residues: CASSQDWQGATDTQYF. The CDR3 coding sequence is TGCGCCAGCAGCCAAGATTGGCAGGGGGCAACAGATACGCAGTATTTT.

On this clone itself: Within the sample, other DNA sequences also encode this same CDR3. The chain employs TRBV29-1 and TRBJ2-1, with D maybe TRBD1 (6 bases). CDR1 and CDR2 from the germline V gene are SQVTM and ANQGSEA. V was pared by 4 bases and J by 6 bases, with 7 bases between. This CDR3 contains 11 residues. The CDR3 is CSVGQVNEQFF. Written as DNA, the CDR3 is TGCAGCGTTGGACAGGTCAATGAGCAGTTCTTC.